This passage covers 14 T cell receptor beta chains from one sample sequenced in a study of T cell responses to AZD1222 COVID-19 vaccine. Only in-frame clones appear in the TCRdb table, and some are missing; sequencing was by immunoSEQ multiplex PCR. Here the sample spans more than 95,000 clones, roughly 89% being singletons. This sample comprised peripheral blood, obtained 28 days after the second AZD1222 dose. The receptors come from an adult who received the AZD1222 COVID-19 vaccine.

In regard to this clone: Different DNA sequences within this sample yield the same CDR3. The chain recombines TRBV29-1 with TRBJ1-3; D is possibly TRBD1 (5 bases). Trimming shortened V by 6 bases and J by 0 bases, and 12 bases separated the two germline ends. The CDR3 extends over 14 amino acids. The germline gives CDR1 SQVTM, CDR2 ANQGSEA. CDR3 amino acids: CSVVGTASGNTIYF. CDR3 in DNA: TGCAGCGTCGTAGGGACCGCCTCTGGAAACACCATATATTTT.

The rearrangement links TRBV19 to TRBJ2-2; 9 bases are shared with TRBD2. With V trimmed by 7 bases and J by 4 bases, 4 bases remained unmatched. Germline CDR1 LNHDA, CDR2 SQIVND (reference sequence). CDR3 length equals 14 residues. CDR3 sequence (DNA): TGTGCCAGTACTGGAGCGGGAGGCACCGGGGAGCTGTTTTTT. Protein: CASTGAGGTGELFF.

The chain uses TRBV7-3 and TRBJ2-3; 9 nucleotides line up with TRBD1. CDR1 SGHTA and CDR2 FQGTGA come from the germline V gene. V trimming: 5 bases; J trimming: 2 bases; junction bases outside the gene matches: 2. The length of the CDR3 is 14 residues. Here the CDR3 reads CASSRDRATDTQYF. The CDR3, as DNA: TGTGCCAGCAGCCGGGACAGGGCCACAGATACGCAGTATTTT.

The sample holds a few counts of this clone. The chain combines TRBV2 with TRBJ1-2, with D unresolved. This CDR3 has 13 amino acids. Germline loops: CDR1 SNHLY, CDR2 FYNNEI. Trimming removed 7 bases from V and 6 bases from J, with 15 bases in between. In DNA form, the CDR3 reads TGTGCCAGCACCCTGGACCCGCGAAATGGCTACACCTTC. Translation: CASTLDPRNGYTF. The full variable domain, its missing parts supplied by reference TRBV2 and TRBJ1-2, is EPEVTQTPSHQVTQMGQEVILRCVPISNHLYFYWYRQILGQKVEFLVSFYNNEISEKSEIFDDQFSVERPDGSNFTLKIRSTKLEDSAMYFCASTLDPRNGYTFGSGTRLTVV.

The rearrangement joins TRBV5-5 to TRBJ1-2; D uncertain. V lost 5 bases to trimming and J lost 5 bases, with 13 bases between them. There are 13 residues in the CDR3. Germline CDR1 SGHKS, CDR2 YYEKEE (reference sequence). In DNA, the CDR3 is TGTGCCAGCAGTTCGCCCCGGGATTATGGCTACACCTTC. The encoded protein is CASSSPRDYGYTF.

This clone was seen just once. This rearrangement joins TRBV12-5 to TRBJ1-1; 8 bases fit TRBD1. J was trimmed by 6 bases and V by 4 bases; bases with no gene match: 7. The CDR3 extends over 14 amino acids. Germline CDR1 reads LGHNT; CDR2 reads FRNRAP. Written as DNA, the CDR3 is TGTGCTAGTGGTTCCTCAGGGGGCACGGCTGAAGCTTTCTTT. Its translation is CASGSSGGTAEAFF.

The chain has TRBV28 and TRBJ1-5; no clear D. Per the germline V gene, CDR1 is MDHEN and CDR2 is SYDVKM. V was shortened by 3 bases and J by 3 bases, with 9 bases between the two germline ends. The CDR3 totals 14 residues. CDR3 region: CASSFSGTNQPQHF. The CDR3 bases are TGTGCCAGCAGTTTTAGCGGAACCAATCAGCCCCAGCATTTT.

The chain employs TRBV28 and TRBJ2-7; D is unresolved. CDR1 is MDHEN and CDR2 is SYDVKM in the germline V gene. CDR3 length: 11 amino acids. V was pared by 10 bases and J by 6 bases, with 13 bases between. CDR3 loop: CATRIPPEQYF. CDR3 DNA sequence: TGTGCCACCCGAATTCCCCCCGAGCAGTACTTC.

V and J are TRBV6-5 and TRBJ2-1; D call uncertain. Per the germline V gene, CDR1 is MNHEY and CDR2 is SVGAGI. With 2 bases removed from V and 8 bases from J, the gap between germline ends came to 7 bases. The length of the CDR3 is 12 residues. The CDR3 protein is CASSYRGDEQFF. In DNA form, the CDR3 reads TGTGCCAGCAGTTACCGAGGTGATGAGCAGTTCTTC.

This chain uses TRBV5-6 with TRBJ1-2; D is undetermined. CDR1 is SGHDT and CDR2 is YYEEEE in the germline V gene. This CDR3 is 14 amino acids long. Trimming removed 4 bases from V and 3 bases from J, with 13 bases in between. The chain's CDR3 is CASSPGSSYYGYTF. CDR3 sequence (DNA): TGTGCCAGCAGCCCCGGGTCTTCATACTATGGCTACACCTTC.

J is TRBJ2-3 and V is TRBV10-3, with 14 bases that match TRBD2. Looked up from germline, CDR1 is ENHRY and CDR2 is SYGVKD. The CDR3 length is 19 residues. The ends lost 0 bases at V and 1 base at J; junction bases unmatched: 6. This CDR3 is CAISESGTSGSRRTDTQYF. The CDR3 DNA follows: TGTGCCATCAGTGAGTCAGGGACTAGCGGGAGTCGCCGCACAGATACGCAGTATTTT.

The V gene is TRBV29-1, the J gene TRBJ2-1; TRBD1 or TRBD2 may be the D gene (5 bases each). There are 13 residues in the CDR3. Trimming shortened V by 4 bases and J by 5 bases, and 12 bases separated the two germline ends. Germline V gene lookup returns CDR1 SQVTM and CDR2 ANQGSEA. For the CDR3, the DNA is TGCAGCGTTGTCCCGGGACCCAACAATGAGCAGTTCTTC. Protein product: CSVVPGPNNEQFF.

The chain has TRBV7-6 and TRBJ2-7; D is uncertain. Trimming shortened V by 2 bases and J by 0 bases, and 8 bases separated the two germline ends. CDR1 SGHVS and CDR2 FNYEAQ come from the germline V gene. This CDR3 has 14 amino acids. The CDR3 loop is CASSLLVSSYEQYF. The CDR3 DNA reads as TGTGCCAGCAGCTTACTGGTGAGCTCCTACGAGCAGTACTTC.

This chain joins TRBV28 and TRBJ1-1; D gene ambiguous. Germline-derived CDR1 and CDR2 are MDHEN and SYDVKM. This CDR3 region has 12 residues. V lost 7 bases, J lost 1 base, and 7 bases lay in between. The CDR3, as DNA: TGTGCCAGCATTCAGACGAACACTGAAGCTTTCTTT. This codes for CASIQTNTEAFF.